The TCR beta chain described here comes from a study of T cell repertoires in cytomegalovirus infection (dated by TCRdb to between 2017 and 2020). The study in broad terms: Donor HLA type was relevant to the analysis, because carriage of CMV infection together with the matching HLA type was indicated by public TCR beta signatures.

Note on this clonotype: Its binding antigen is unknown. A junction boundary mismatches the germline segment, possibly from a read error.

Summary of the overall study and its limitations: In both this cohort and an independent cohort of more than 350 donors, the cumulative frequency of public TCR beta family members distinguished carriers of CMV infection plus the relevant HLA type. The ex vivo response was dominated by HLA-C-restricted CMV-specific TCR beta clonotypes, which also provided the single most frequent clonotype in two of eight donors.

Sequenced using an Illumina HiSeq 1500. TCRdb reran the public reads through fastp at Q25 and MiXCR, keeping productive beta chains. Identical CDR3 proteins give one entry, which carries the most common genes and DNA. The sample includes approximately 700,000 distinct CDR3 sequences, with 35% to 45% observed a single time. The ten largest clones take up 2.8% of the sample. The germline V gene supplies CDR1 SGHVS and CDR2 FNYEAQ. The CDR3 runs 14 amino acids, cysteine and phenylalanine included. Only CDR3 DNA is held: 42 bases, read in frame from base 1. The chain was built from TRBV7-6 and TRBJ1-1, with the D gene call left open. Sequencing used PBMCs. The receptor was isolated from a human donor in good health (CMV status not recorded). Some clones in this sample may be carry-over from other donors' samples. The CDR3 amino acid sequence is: CASSLGSANTEDFF. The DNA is TGTGCCAGCAGCTTAGGTTCCGCGAACACTGAAGATTTCTTT.